A selection of T cell receptor beta chains follows, all from one sample in a study of PD-L1 blockade in urothelial cancer. Assay: immunoSEQ multiplex PCR; the TCRdb copy retains only in-frame clones and omits some. The sample carries about 120,000 clones, roughly 90% recorded once. This specimen consisted of PBMCs, obtained around atezolizumab (anti-PD-L1) treatment. The receptors shown here come from a man aged 60-69 years with urothelial cancer. Each CDR3 is given with its conserved first and last residue. Fields, in order: clone size, D gene, V gene, J gene, CDR3 DNA, CDR3 protein. D genes are given only for firm matches. The listing skips clone size in some rows; elsewhere it reads once, few, many or a size class.

clone_size: once; d_call: .; v_call: TRBV9; j_call: TRBJ1-3; cdr3_nt: TGTGCCAGCACAGCAGGGTCGATTGGGACCATATATTTT; cdr3_aa: CASTAGSIGTIYF
clone_size: .; d_call: .; v_call: TRBV7-8; j_call: TRBJ1-5; cdr3_nt: TGTGCCAGCAGCTTAGCCCCCCCAGGGGATAGCAATCAGCCCCAGCATTTT; cdr3_aa: CASSLAPPGDSNQPQHF
clone_size: .; d_call: .; v_call: TRBV28; j_call: TRBJ1-2; cdr3_nt: TGTGCCACCGAGGGGGGGAATTCCTATGGCTACACCTTC; cdr3_aa: CATEGGNSYGYTF
clone_size: .; d_call: TRBD2; v_call: TRBV7-9; j_call: TRBJ2-1; cdr3_nt: TGTGCCAGCAGCCTAGCGGGAGGGTCTGGTGAGCAGTTCTTC; cdr3_aa: CASSLAGGSGEQFF
clone_size: .; d_call: .; v_call: TRBV9; j_call: TRBJ1-1; cdr3_nt: TGTGCCAGCAGCGCCACAGGGTTCGCCACTGAAGCTTTCTTT; cdr3_aa: CASSATGFATEAFF
clone_size: .; d_call: TRBD1; v_call: TRBV28; j_call: TRBJ1-4; cdr3_nt: TGTGCCAGCAGGGGACAGGGGGCTGGGGAAAAACTGTTTTTT; cdr3_aa: CASRGQGAGEKLFF
clone_size: .; d_call: .; v_call: TRBV28; j_call: TRBJ1-1; cdr3_nt: TGTGCCAGCAGGCGGGGGCTGAACACTGAAGCTTTCTTT; cdr3_aa: CASRRGLNTEAFF
clone_size: .; d_call: .; v_call: TRBV10-3; j_call: TRBJ1-1; cdr3_nt: TGTGCCATCAGTGAGTCAACAGGCGACCGGAACACTGAAGCTTTCTTT; cdr3_aa: CAISESTGDRNTEAFF
clone_size: .; d_call: TRBD1; v_call: TRBV27; j_call: TRBJ2-3; cdr3_nt: TGTGCCAGCAGTCCATACAGGGGGTCTGGCACAGATACGCAGTATTTT; cdr3_aa: CASSPYRGSGTDTQYF
clone_size: .; d_call: .; v_call: TRBV7-8; j_call: TRBJ1-4; cdr3_nt: TGTGCCAGCAGCTTAAAGGAGGACAGTTATGAAAAACTGTTTTTT; cdr3_aa: CASSLKEDSYEKLFF
clone_size: .; d_call: .; v_call: TRBV6-1; j_call: TRBJ2-7; cdr3_nt: TGTGCCAGCAGCCTTGGGGACTCCCTGACCTACGAGCAGTACTTC; cdr3_aa: CASSLGDSLTYEQYF